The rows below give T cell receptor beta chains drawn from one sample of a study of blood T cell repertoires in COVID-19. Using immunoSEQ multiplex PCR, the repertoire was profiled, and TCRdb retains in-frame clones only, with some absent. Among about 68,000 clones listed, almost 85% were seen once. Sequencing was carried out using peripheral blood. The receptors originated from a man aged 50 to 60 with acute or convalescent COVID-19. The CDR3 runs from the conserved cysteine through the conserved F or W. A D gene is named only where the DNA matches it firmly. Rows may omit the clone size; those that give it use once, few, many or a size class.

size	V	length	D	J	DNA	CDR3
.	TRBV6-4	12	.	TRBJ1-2	TGTGCCAGCAGTGCCAGGGGTCGGGGCTACACCTTC	CASSARGRGYTF
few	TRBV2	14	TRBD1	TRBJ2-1	TGTGCCAGCAGTGAGCCAGGGGGCTGGAATGAGCAGTTCTTC	CASSEPGGWNEQFF
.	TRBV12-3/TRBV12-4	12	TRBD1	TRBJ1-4	TGTGCCAGCAGTTTAGGACAGGGGACACTGTTTTTT	CASSLGQGTLFF
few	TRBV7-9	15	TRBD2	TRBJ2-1	TGTGCCAGCAGCCCCCCGGGGGGGGTGAACAATGAGCAGTTCTTC	CASSPPGGVNNEQFF
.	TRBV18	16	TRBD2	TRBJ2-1	TGTGCCAGCTCACCAGTCAGGAGCGGGGGGGCCTCTGAGCAGTTCTTC	CASSPVRSGGASEQFF
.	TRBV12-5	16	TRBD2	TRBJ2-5	TGTGCTAGTGGTATCCCCGAGCGGGGGGGCCGGGAGACCCAGTACTTC	CASGIPERGGRETQYF
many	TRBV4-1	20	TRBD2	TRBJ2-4	TGCGCCAGCAGCCAAGTAGGGGCCGGGACTATCCCCTCTGTCAAAAACATTCAGTACTTC	CASSQVGAGTIPSVKNIQYF
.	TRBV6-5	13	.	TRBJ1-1	TGTGCCAGCAGTTACTCCGGGGGGACTGAAGCTTTCTTT	CASSYSGGTEAFF
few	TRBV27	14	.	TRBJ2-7	TGTGCCAGCAGTTTATCGTGGCAGATCAACGAGCAGTACTTC	CASSLSWQINEQYF
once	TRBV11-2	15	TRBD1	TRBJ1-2	TGTGCCAGCAGCTTAGTGGGACAGGGGGCGCGAGGCTACACCTTC	CASSLVGQGARGYTF
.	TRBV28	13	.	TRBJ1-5	TGTGCCAGCAGTTTTTACGGGGATCAGCCCCAGCATTTT	CASSFYGDQPQHF
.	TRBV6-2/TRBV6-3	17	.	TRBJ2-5	TGTGCCAGCAGTTACTCGCTAGCCGATGGATACGGGGAGACCCAGTACTTC	CASSYSLADGYGETQYF
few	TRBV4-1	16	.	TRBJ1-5	TGCGCCAGCAGCAAGGTGGGGGCAGGGAGCAATCAGCCCCAGCATTTT	CASSKVGAGSNQPQHF
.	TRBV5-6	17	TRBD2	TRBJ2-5	TGTGCCAGCAGCTTTCCTCCCGGGACTACGATACAAGAGACCCAGTACTTC	CASSFPPGTTIQETQYF
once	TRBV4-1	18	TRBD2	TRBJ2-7	TGCGCCAGCAGCCAAGATTTTCTAGGCGGGGGGGCGAGGGGCGAGCAGTACTTC	CASSQDFLGGGARGEQYF
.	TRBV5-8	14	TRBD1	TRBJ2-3	TGTGCCAGCAGTTCACAGGGGTTTGGAGATACGCAGTATTTT	CASSSQGFGDTQYF
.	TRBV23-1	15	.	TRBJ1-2	TGCGCCAGCAGTCAATCGAGGGACATACACTATGGCTACACCTTC	CASSQSRDIHYGYTF
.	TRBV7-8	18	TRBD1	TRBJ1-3	TGTGCCAGCAGCTTAGAGGGGGGACAGGGATTCTCTGGAAACACCATATATTTT	CASSLEGGQGFSGNTIYF
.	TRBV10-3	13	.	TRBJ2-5	TGTGCCATCAGTGAAACTAGGAAAGAGACCCAGTACTTC	CAISETRKETQYF
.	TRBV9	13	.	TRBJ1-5	TGTGCCAGCAGCGTAGGGGGGGGACAGCCCCAGCATTTT	CASSVGGGQPQHF
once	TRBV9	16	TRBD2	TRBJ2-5	TGTGCCAGCAGCTCCCGGACTAGCGGGGGGCCAGAGACCCAGTACTTC	CASSSRTSGGPETQYF
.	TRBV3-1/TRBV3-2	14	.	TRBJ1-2	TGTGCCAGCAGCCAAGTTGGCGGGCTCTATGGCTACACCTTC	CASSQVGGLYGYTF
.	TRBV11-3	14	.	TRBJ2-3	TGTGCCAGCAGCGTATCAGGGGACACAGATACGCAGTATTTT	CASSVSGDTDTQYF
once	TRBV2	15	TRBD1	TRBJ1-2	TGTGCCAGCAGCGCCGGGACAGGGTTTTACTATGGCTACACCTTC	CASSAGTGFYYGYTF
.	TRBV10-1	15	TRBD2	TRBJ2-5	TGCGCCAGCAGTCAACTAGCGGGGGGACAAGAGACCCAGTACTTC	CASSQLAGGQETQYF
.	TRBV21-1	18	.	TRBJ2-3	TGTGCCAGCAGCAACGCCGCGGGGCGAGTTGAGGGCACAGATACGCAGTATTTT	CASSNAAGRVEGTDTQYF
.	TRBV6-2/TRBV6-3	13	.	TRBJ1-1	TGTGCCAGCAGTTACTTTAAGAACACTGAAGCTTTCTTT	CASSYFKNTEAFF
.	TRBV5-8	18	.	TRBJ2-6	TGTGCCAGCAGCTTTAGGGGGGGAGAATCCTCTGGGGCCAACGTCCTGACTTTC	CASSFRGGESSGANVLTF
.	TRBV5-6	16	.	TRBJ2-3	TGTGCCAGCAGCCTGGAGGGGACAGCTAAGATAGATACGCAGTATTTT	CASSLEGTAKIDTQYF
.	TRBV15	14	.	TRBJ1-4	TGTGCCACCAGCAGAGATGGGCCAGTCGCAAAACTGTTTTTT	CATSRDGPVAKLFF
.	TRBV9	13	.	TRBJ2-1	TGTGCCAGCAGCGTAGCTACGGAGAATGAGCAGTTCTTC	CASSVATENEQFF
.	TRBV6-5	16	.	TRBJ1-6	TGTGCCAGCAGTTCAGCGGGAGGAACCAATAATTCACCCCTCCACTTT	CASSSAGGTNNSPLHF
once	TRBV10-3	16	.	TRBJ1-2	TGTGCCATCAGTGAGTCAGTTGCAGGGTACAACTATGGCTACACCTTC	CAISESVAGYNYGYTF
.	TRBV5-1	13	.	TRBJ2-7	TGCGCCAGCAGCTCGGGACTGCTATACGAGCAGTACTTC	CASSSGLLYEQYF
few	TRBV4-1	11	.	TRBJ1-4	TGCGCCAGCAGCCATCGGGAAAAACTGTTTTTT	CASSHREKLFF
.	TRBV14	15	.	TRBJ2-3	TGTGCCAGCAGCCTTGGAGGTCTACCCACAGATACGCAGTATTTT	CASSLGGLPTDTQYF
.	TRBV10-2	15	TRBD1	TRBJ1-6	TGCGCCAGCAGGGGGAGACAGGGGGCTAATTCACCCCTCCACTTT	CASRGRQGANSPLHF
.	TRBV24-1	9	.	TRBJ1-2	TGTGCCACCAGTGAACAGGGCCCCTTC	CATSEQGPF
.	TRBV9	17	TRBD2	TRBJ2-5	TGTGCCAGCAGCGTAGGGCTAGCGGGGGGCTTTCAAGAGACCCAGTACTTC	CASSVGLAGGFQETQYF
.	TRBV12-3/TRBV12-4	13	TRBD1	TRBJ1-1	TGTGCCAGCTATTTTGGGACAGGGGGCGCGGCTTTCTTT	CASYFGTGGAAFF
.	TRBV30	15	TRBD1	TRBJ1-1	TGTGCCTGGAGTGTACGGGGACAGATAAACACTGAAGCTTTCTTT	CAWSVRGQINTEAFF
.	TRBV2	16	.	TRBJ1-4	TGTGCCAGCAGGCAACGGACCGGGGGGCCTAATGAAAAACTGTTTTTT	CASRQRTGGPNEKLFF
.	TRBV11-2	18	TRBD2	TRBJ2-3	TGTGCCAGCAGCTTAGGGCGGGGGACCTTCGGGGGCACAGATACGCAGTATTTT	CASSLGRGTFGGTDTQYF
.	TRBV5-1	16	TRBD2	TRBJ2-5	TGCGCCAGCAGCTTGGCTGCCGGGACTAGCCAAGAGACCCAGTACTTC	CASSLAAGTSQETQYF
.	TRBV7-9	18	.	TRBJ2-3	TGTGCCAGCAGACCTTGGAGGGGTTCCCCCCTGGGCACAGATACGCAGTATTTT	CASRPWRGSPLGTDTQYF
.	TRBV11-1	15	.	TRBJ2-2	TGTGCCAGCAGCTTTAATTCGGCGAACACCGGGGAGCTGTTTTTT	CASSFNSANTGELFF
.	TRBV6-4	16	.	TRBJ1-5	TGTGCCATCACGGGGGGGGAGGGGTATAGCAATCAGCCCCAGCATTTT	CAITGGEGYSNQPQHF
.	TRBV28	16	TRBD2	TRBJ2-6	TGTGCCAGCAGACCTGGGGGGGGAACCGGGGCCAACGTCCTGACTTTC	CASRPGGGTGANVLTF
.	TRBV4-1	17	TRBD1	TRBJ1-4	TGCGCCAGCAGCTCCCGGGACAGGGTTGCAACTAATGAAAAACTGTTTTTT	CASSSRDRVATNEKLFF
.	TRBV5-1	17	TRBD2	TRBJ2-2	TGCGCCACCAGCCGGCCTCGCGGGGGGGCCTATACCGGGGAGCTGTTTTTT	CATSRPRGGAYTGELFF
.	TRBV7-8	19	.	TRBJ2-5	TGTGCCAGCCAACCCGTGGAGTTGGGGGCGACGCTTTACCAAGAGACCCAGTACTTC	CASQPVELGATLYQETQYF
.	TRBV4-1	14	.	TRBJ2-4	TGCGCCAGCAGCCAAGGGACAGTGGGAAACATTCAGTACTTC	CASSQGTVGNIQYF
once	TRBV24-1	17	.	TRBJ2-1	TGTGCCACCAGTCTAGGCGGGGCGGGACGGGCCTACAATGAGCAGTTCTTC	CATSLGGAGRAYNEQFF
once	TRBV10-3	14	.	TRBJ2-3	TGTGCCATCAGTGGCGCGGGCCGAACAGATACGCAGTATTTT	CAISGAGRTDTQYF
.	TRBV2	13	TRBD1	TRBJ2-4	TGTGCCAGCAATGGACAGGGTGAAAACATTCAGTACTTC	CASNGQGENIQYF
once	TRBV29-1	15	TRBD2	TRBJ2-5	TGCAGCGTTGGAGAGAGCGGGGGGGCTTGGAAGACCCAGTACTTC	CSVGESGGAWKTQYF
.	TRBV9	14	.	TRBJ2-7	TGTGCCAGCAGCCCAGGCCAAAGCTCCTACGAGCAGTACTTC	CASSPGQSSYEQYF
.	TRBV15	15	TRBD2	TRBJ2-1	TGTGCCACCAGCGGAGGGGACTACTCCTACAATGAGCAGTTCTTC	CATSGGDYSYNEQFF
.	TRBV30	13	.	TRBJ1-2	TGTGCCTGGACGGACAGCCCCTTTGATGGCTACACCTTC	CAWTDSPFDGYTF